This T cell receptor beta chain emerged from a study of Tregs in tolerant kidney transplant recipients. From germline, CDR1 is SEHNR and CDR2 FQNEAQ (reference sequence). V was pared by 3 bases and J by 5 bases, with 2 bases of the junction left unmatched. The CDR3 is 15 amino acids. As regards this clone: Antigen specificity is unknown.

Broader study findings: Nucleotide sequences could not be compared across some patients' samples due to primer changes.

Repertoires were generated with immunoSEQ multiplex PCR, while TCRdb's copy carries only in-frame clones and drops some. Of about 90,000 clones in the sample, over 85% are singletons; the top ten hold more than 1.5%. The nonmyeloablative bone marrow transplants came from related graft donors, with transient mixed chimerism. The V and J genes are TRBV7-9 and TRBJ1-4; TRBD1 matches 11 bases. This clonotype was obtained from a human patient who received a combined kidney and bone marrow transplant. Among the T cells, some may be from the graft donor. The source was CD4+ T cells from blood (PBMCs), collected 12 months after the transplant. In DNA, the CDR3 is TGTGCCAGCAGCTTGGGACAGGGGGAGAATGAAAAACTGTTTTTT. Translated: CASSLGQGENEKLFF.